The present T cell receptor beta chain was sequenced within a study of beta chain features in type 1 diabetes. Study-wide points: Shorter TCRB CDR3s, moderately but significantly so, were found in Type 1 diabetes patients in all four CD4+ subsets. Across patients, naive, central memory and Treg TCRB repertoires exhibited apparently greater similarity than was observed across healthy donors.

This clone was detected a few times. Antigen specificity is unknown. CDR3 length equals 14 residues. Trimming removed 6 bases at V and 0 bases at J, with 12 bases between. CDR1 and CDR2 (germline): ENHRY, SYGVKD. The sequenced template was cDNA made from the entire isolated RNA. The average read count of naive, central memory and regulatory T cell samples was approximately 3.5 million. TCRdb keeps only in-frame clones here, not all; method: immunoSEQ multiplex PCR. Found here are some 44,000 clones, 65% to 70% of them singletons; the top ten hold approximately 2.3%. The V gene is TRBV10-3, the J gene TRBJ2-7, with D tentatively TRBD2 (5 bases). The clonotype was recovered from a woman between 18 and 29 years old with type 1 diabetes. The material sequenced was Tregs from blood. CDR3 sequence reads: CAISGLPSSYEQYF. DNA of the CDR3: TGTGCCATCAGCGGACTTCCGAGCTCCTACGAGCAGTACTTC.